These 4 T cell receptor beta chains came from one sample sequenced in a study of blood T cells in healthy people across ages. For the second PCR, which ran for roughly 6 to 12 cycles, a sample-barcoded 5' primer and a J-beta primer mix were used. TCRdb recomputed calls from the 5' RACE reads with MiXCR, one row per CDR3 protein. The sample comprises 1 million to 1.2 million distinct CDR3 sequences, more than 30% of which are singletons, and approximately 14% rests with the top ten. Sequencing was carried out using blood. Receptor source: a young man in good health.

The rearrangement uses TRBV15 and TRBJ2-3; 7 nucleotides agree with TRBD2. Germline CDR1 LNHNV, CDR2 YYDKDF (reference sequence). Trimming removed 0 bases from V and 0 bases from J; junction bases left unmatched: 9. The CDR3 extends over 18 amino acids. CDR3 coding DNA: TGTGCCACCAGCAGAGATCATGCGGGGGAGATTAGCACAGATACGCAGTATTTT. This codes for CATSRDHAGEISTDTQYF. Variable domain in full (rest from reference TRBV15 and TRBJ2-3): DAMVIQNPRYQVTQFGKPVTLSCSQTLNHNVMYWYQQKSSQAPKLLFHYYDKDFNNEADTPDNFQSRRPNTSFCFLDIRSPGLGDTAMYLCATSRDHAGEISTDTQYFGPGTRLTVL.

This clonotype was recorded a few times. The CDR3 here is CASSLSLGPRGDTQYF. CDR3 in DNA: TGTGCCAGCAGCTTAAGTCTGGGCCCTAGGGGAGATACGCAGTATTTT. This chain joins TRBV7-9 and TRBJ2-3; possibly TRBD1 for D (5 bases). Trimming removed 2 bases from V and 5 bases from J, with 17 bases in between. This CDR3 is 16 amino acids long. CDR1 SEHNR and CDR2 FQNEAQ come from the germline V gene (reference sequence).

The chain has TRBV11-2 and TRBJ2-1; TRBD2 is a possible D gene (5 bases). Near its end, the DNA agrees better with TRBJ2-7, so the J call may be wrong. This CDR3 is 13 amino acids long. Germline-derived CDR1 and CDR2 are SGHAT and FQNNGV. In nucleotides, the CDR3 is TGTGCCAGCAGCTTAGAGGTGGGAGATGAGCAGTACTTC. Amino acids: CASSLEVGDEQYF.

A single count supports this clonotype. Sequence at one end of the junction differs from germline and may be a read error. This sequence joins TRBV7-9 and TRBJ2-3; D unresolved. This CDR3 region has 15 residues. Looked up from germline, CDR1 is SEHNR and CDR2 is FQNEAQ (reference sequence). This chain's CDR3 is CASSFTSAATDTQYF. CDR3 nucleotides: TGTGCCAGCAGCTTCACCTCAGCAGCTACAGATACACAGTATTTT.